The clone carrying this T cell receptor (beta chain) has a count of ten or more. Its antigen is not identified. This specimen belongs to a study of neurological immune-mediated disorders. Findings and limits, study-wide: The expanded clones of different subjects shared no CDR3 amino acid sequences (suggesting private repertoires in all groups). HTLV-1-associated myelopathy had the most TCR clonal expansion, while multiple sclerosis had the least, a level that fell below healthy controls.

The CDR3 covers 15 residues. Trimming took 0 bases from V and 0 from J, leaving 5 bases between them. From germline, CDR1 is KGHSH and CDR2 LQKENI. Per sequencing run, 15-18 subjects together gave over 170 million TCR-beta sequences. TCRdb processed the 5' RACE reads anew with MiXCR; each CDR3 protein has one entry. The sample has over 55,000 distinct CDR3 sequences; roughly a tenth are singletons. Time point denoted: longitudinal time-point 1 (baseline). The study used blood bank volunteers in Maryland, USA, as healthy controls. The sequenced sample was PBMCs. The rearrangement links TRBV18 to TRBJ1-4, with D hard to call. The origin of this receptor is a man aged 25-40 years in good health. The CDR3 reads CASSPPAPTNEKLFF. As DNA, the CDR3 is TGTGCCAGCTCACCACCGGCACCAACTAATGAAAAACTGTTTTTT.